Here is one TCR beta chain with its context. This entry comes from a study of OX40 agonist ivuxolimab in advanced cancers. Profiling relied on immunoSEQ multiplex PCR, and the TCRdb table lists in-frame clones only, not all of them. The sample holds around 78,000 clones; 85% to 90% are singletons and the top ten take around 0.92%. Trimming removed 4 bases from V and 7 bases from J, with 17 bases in between. This CDR3 has 14 amino acids. Germline lookup yields CDR1 MNHNS and CDR2 SASEGT. Here the sequenced sample was CD4+ or CD8+ T cells sorted from blood, taken in a trial of the OX40 agonist ivuxolimab. V gene TRBV6-1 combines with J gene TRBJ2-7; D is unclear. This clonotype was obtained from an adult with an advanced solid tumor such as melanoma, head and neck, liver or kidney cancer. CDR3 loop: CASSGGSKRNEQYF. The CDR3 nucleotides read TGTGCCAGCAGTGGCGGATCTAAGAGGAATGAGCAGTACTTC.